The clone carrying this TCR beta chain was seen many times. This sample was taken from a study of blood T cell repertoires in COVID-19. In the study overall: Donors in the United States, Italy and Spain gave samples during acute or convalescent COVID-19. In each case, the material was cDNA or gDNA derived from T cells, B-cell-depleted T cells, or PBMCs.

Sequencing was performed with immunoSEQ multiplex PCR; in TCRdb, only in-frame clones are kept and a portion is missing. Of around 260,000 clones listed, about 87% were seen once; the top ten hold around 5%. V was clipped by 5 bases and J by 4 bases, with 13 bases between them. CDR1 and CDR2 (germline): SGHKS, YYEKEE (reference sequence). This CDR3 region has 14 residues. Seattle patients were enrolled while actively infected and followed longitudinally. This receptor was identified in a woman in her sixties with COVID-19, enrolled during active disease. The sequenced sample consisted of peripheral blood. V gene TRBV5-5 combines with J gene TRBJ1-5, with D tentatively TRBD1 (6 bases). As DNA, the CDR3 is TGTGCCAGCAGTCCGGGACACTTGAATCAGCCCCAGCATTTT. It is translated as CASSPGHLNQPQHF.